This TCR beta chain is drawn from a study of cytomegalovirus exposure and HLA in healthy donors. Points from the study as a whole: Most TCR sequences proved rare, with some public TCRs found in many donors. It was in a later analysis that TCR association rates were seen to vary by HLA locus, highest for DRB1 and lowest for HLA-C.

The CDR3 loop spans 16 amino acids. Germline-derived CDR1 and CDR2 are SNHLY and FYNNEI. The V and J ends lost 6 bases and 5 bases respectively, with 22 bases between them. The study ran its PCR with 60 Vbeta and 13 Jbeta primers. Only in-frame clones appear in the TCRdb table, and some are missing; sequencing was by immunoSEQ multiplex PCR. The sample lists around 150,000 clones, about 77% seen once, with around 1.5% in the top ten. A note on this clone: Its antigen remains unidentified.

The sequenced sample consisted of PBMCs. The chain couples TRBV2 to TRBJ1-2, with D perhaps matching TRBD1 (6 bases). The clonotype was recovered from a woman aged 40 to 50 in good health and CMV-seronegative. As DNA, the CDR3 is TGTGCCAGCAGGGGGTTCGGGAGGGGGGTTCGGTATGGCTACACCTTC. Translation: CASRGFGRGVRYGYTF.